A selection of T cell receptor beta chains follows, all from one sample in a study of response to subunit inactivated influenza vaccine. MiXCR, applied by TCRdb to the RT-PCR reads, yields one record per CDR3 protein. The table lists approximately 730,000 distinct CDR3 sequences, roughly 13% of them singletons. The input for sequencing was PBMCs from blood, taken roughly 2 weeks before vaccination. Every receptor here comes from a man aged 50 to 60 who received an inactivated influenza vaccine. CDR3s include the opening cysteine and the closing phenylalanine or tryptophan. A D gene is named only where the DNA matches it firmly. Clone size is stated in some rows and not others, as once, few, many or a class when expanded.

d_call,clone_size,j_call,v_call,cdr3_nt,cdr3_aa
TRBD2,once,TRBJ2-3,TRBV7-2,TGTGCCAGCACCGATGGGGCGGGGGCGCAGTATTTT,CASTDGAGAQYF
TRBD1,many,TRBJ1-1,TRBV4-2,TGTGCCAGCAGCGGACCAGGGGGTAAAGGCACTGAAGCTTTCTTT,CASSGPGGKGTEAFF
-,-,TRBJ2-7,TRBV28,TGTGCCAGCAGTCCCCAGGGGACACAGACACTCTACGAGCAGTACTTC,CASSPQGTQTLYEQYF
-,few,TRBJ2-3,TRBV20-1,TGCAGTGCTCGAAAGGACTCCACAGATACGCAGTATTTT,CSARKDSTDTQYF
-,many,TRBJ2-3,TRBV12-3/TRBV12-4,TGTGCCAGCAGTTTATATAGGGTCACAGATACGCAGTATTTT,CASSLYRVTDTQYF
TRBD1,-,TRBJ2-3,TRBV4-3,TGCGCCAGCAGCCAGGATAGGACAGGTCCGAGTACGCAGTATTTT,CASSQDRTGPSTQYF
-,-,TRBJ1-1,TRBV29-1,TGCAGCGTTGAAGATCTGGAAATGAACACTGAAGCTTTCTTT,CSVEDLEMNTEAFF
-,many,TRBJ2-1,TRBV29-1,TGCAGCGTTGAAGATTGGGCGGGGTACTCCTACAATGAGCAGTTCTTC,CSVEDWAGYSYNEQFF
-,-,TRBJ2-3,TRBV10-3,TGTGCCATCAGCCAACAGGGGGGGACAGATACGCAGTATTTT,CAISQQGGTDTQYF
TRBD2,many,TRBJ2-3,TRBV20-1,TGCAGTGCTAGGAAAACAGGAGGGACTACCTTAGGTACAGATACGCAGTATTTT,CSARKTGGTTLGTDTQYF
TRBD1,few,TRBJ1-2,TRBV5-1,TGCGCCAGCAGCGGGGGGACAGGGAACGATGGCTACACCTTC,CASSGGTGNDGYTF
-,-,TRBJ2-1,TRBV12-3/TRBV12-4,TGTGCCAGCAGTTTTTATCGGGGGTCACGGACGGATGAGCAGTTCTTC,CASSFYRGSRTDEQFF
-,few,TRBJ2-7,TRBV12-3/TRBV12-4,TGTGCCAGCAGTTCGTTTCACTACGAGCAGTACTTC,CASSSFHYEQYF
TRBD1,once,TRBJ1-2,TRBV29-1,TGCAGCGTTGTAGAGGGGGCGCGGGATGGCTACACCTTC,CSVVEGARDGYTF
-,many,TRBJ2-7,TRBV27,TGTGCCAGCAAAAAACAGGCGACAGCCTACGAGCAGTACTTC,CASKKQATAYEQYF
TRBD2,few,TRBJ2-5,TRBV5-1,TGCGCCAGCAGCTCCGGGACTAGCGGGATTCTAGGAGGGGAGACCCAGTACTTC,CASSSGTSGILGGETQYF
TRBD1,-,TRBJ2-1,TRBV2,TGTGCCAGCAGTAACCGACAGGGGGTGTACAATGAGCAGTTCTTC,CASSNRQGVYNEQFF
TRBD2,-,TRBJ2-1,TRBV6-2/TRBV6-3,TGTGCCAGCAGTTTACTAGCGGGGCGCTCCTACAATGAGCAGTTCTTC,CASSLLAGRSYNEQFF
TRBD2,-,TRBJ2-3,TRBV30,TGTGCCTGGAGTGAATCGCTAGCGGGGGCATCTACGCAGTATTTT,CAWSESLAGASTQYF
-,-,TRBJ2-1,TRBV12-3/TRBV12-4,TGTGCCAGTAGACAGTTTTACAATGAGCAGTTCTTC,CASRQFYNEQFF
-,few,TRBJ1-2,TRBV5-4,TGTGCCAGCAGTTTCAGGCTCGGGGACTATGGCTACACCTTC,CASSFRLGDYGYTF
-,-,TRBJ2-1,TRBV3-1,TGTGCCAGCAGCCAAGTCGTATTCCACAATGAGCAGTTCTTC,CASSQVVFHNEQFF
-,many,TRBJ2-5,TRBV9,TGTGCCAGCAGCGGCGGAGTCCAAGAGACCCAGTACTTC,CASSGGVQETQYF
-,-,TRBJ2-1,TRBV20-1,TGCAGTGCTAGAGTCGGCTTGTACTCCTACAATGAGCAGTTCTTC,CSARVGLYSYNEQFF
TRBD2,-,TRBJ2-1,TRBV7-8,TGTGCCAGCAGCTCCGGGACTAGCGGGAGTGACCACTTTTACAATGAGCAGTTCTTC,CASSSGTSGSDHFYNEQFF
-,few,TRBJ1-2,TRBV6-5,TGTGCCAGCAGTTCCCAGATGCGGGACCTTAGCTATGGCTACACCTTC,CASSSQMRDLSYGYTF
TRBD2,-,TRBJ2-5,TRBV2,TGTGCCAGCACCGGGACTAGCGGGCGGGAGACCCAGTACTTC,CASTGTSGRETQYF
-,few,TRBJ2-1,TRBV5-1,TGCGCCAGCAGCGTCACAGGGCTCAATGAGCAGTTCTTC,CASSVTGLNEQFF
TRBD2,-,TRBJ2-1,TRBV25-1,TGTGCCAGCAGTAGGCTAGCGGGGCTTATCAATGAGCAGTTCTTC,CASSRLAGLINEQFF
TRBD1,few,TRBJ1-1,TRBV20-1,TGCAGTGCGCCACAGGGGGCTATGACTGAAGCTTTCTTT,CSAPQGAMTEAFF
TRBD1,few,TRBJ2-5,TRBV7-2,TGTGCCAGCAGCTCCTACAGGGGGACCGTTCAAGAGACCCAGTACTTC,CASSSYRGTVQETQYF
TRBD1,few,TRBJ1-1,TRBV7-8,TGTGCCAGCGGGACAGGGCCCGGGCGTAGGAGGGGCACTGAAGCTTTCTTT,CASGTGPGRRRGTEAFF
TRBD1,few,TRBJ1-6,TRBV4-3,TGCGCCAGCAGCCAAGATCTCCTGACAGGGGCCCAAAATTCACCCCTCCACTTT,CASSQDLLTGAQNSPLHF
TRBD1,many,TRBJ2-1,TRBV28,TGTGCCAGCACCGCGGCCGGGACAGGGATAAATGAGCAGTTCTTC,CASTAAGTGINEQFF
TRBD1,many,TRBJ2-5,TRBV7-2,TGTGCCAGCAGCCCAGGGACAGGGAGCCAAGAGACCCAGTACTTC,CASSPGTGSQETQYF
-,few,TRBJ2-7,TRBV12-3/TRBV12-4,TGTGCCAGCAGCCGGGACCGATTCTACGAGCAGTACTTC,CASSRDRFYEQYF
TRBD2,-,TRBJ2-7,TRBV7-9,TGTGCCAGCAGCCCTTCCGCTAGCGGGAGTTCCCTCTACGAGCAGTACTTC,CASSPSASGSSLYEQYF
TRBD2,many,TRBJ2-5,TRBV9,TGTGCCAGCAGCGAAACTAGCGGACAAGAGACCCAGTACTTC,CASSETSGQETQYF
TRBD1,-,TRBJ2-7,TRBV5-1,TGCGCCAGCAGCTTGGGTCGGGACAGCAAAAGTTACGAGCAGTACTTC,CASSLGRDSKSYEQYF
-,-,TRBJ2-2,TRBV4-3,TGCGCCAGCAGCCAAGAGGTTGTGGGCACCCAGAACACCGGGGAGCTGTTTTTT,CASSQEVVGTQNTGELFF
-,many,TRBJ2-1,TRBV3-1,TGTGCCAGCAGCCAGGCACTGTCCTACAATGAGCAGTTCTTC,CASSQALSYNEQFF
TRBD1,many,TRBJ2-2,TRBV3-1,TGTGCCAGCAGCCAGCCGGACAGGGGGCGGGTCGGGGAGCTGTTTTTT,CASSQPDRGRVGELFF
-,-,TRBJ2-7,TRBV13,TGTGCCAGCAGCGCAGGAAGTTTGGCGCCGGTCGAGCAGTACTTC,CASSAGSLAPVEQYF
-,few,TRBJ2-2,TRBV2,TGTGCCAGCAGCCCATTTCAAGGCACCGGGGAGCTGTTTTTT,CASSPFQGTGELFF
-,few,TRBJ2-7,TRBV12-5,TGTGCTAGTGGTTTGGACAGCTACGAGCAGTACTTC,CASGLDSYEQYF
-,many,TRBJ2-1,TRBV29-1,TGCAGCTCAGTACTGGGAGTCAATGAGCAGTTCTTC,CSSVLGVNEQFF